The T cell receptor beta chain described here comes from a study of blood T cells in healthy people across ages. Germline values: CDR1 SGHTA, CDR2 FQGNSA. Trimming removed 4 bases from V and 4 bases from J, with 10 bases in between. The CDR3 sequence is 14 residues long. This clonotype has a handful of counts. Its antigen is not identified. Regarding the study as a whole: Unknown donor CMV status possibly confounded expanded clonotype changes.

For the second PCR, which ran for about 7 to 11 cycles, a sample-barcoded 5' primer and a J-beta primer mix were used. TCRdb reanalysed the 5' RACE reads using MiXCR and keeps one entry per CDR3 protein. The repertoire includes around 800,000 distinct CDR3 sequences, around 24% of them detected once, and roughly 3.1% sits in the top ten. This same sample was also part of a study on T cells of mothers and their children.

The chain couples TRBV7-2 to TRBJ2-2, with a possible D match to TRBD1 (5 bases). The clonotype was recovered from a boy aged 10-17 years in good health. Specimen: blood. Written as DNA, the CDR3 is TGTGCCAGCAGCTCCAAGACAGTCACCGGGGAGCTGTTTTTT. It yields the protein CASSSKTVTGELFF.